A single sample gave rise to the 17 T cell receptor beta chains below, sequenced in a study of T cells in Graves' hyperthyroidism and ophthalmopathy. It was RNA transcripts that yielded the amplified TCR beta CDR3 regions. Carried out on the TCR CDR3, a first-round RT-PCR used the HTBI primer set. A single record per CDR3 protein comes from TCRdb applying MiXCR to the multiplex PCR reads. This table has 500,000 to 600,000 distinct CDR3 sequences, approximately 15% appearing once. Specimen: blood. Receptor source: a woman younger than 30 with Graves' hyperthyroidism.

The gene calls are TRBV28 and TRBJ1-5, with no clear D. CDR3 length: 12 residues. V was shortened by 1 base and J by 6 bases, with 4 bases between the two germline ends. Germline lookup yields CDR1 MDHEN and CDR2 SYDVKM. CDR3 nucleotides: TGTGCCAGCAGTTTATTTACTCAGCCCCAGCATTTT. Translating it yields CASSLFTQPQHF.

The sample holds a few counts of this clonotype. The V and J genes are TRBV12-3 or TRBV12-4 and TRBJ2-1; 12 nucleotides align to TRBD1. V gave up 8 bases and J gave up 2 bases; unmatched junction bases: 7. This CDR3 has 16 residues. The CDR3 here is CASLPGTGGAYNEQFF. The CDR3, as DNA: TGTGCCAGCCTCCCTGGGACAGGGGGCGCCTACAATGAGCAGTTCTTC.

There are many counts of this clonotype. The chain is built from TRBV3-1 and TRBJ1-1; D gene uncertain. The CDR3 spans 13 residues. Trimming left V 0 bases short and J 7 bases short, with 9 bases between. Per the germline V gene, CDR1 is LGHDT and CDR2 is YNNKEL (reference sequence). The CDR3 region has the DNA TGTGCCAGCAGCCAAGAACTGTACGATGAAGCTTTCTTT. It encodes CASSQELYDEAFF.

This clonotype occurred a few times. The rearrangement links TRBV7-9 to TRBJ1-1, with TRBD1 matching 8 bases. This CDR3 spans 18 amino acids. Per the germline V gene, CDR1 is SEHNR and CDR2 is FQNEAQ (reference sequence). Trimming took 0 bases from V and 3 from J; bases not matched to a gene: 12. For the CDR3, the DNA is TGTGCCAGCAGCTTAGCGCTTGGGCAGGGGGCGATGTACACTGAAGCTTTCTTT. This codes for CASSLALGQGAMYTEAFF.

The V call is TRBV7-2, the J call TRBJ2-1, with D unresolved. The CDR3 is made up of 15 amino acids. V gave up 1 base and J gave up 2 bases, with 9 bases separating them. Germline loops: CDR1 SGHTA, CDR2 FQGNSA. The CDR3 DNA is TGTGCCAGCAGCTTAGGAGCCCTGACCTACAATGAGCAGTTCTTC. Protein: CASSLGALTYNEQFF.

This rearrangement joins TRBV14 to TRBJ2-7; the match to TRBD2 covers 10 bases. The CDR3 has 20 residues. Germline assignment: CDR1 SGHDN and CDR2 FVKESK. V was clipped by 4 bases and J by 2 bases; unmatched bases: 20. The CDR3 DNA is TGTGCCAGCAGCCCAGGACACCTAGCGGGGGCCCCAGTACTCCCCTACGAGCAGTACTTC. This sequence encodes CASSPGHLAGAPVLPYEQYF.

The V call is TRBV9, the J call TRBJ2-1, with D tentatively TRBD1 or TRBD2 (7 bases each). Between the trimmed V and J ends, which lost 1 base and 7 bases, there was a span of 18 bases. Germline loops: CDR1 SGDLS, CDR2 YYNGEE. CDR3 length: 16 amino acids. CDR3 sequence reads: CASSVQGGAGQNEQFF. As DNA, the CDR3 is TGTGCCAGCAGCGTACAGGGGGGGGCCGGGCAGAATGAGCAGTTCTTC.

Concerning this clonotype: An end of the junction differs from the germline gene, which may be a read error. V gene TRBV9 combines with J gene TRBJ1-2; no firm D call. CDR1 and CDR2 from the germline V gene are SGDLS and YYNGEE. This CDR3 is built from 13 residues. The CDR3 DNA sequence: TGTGCCAGCAGCGTAGGCGGATCCTATGGCCACACCTTC. This encodes CASSVGGSYGHTF.

Ten or more counts support this clonotype. The chain uses TRBV7-6 and TRBJ2-7, with TRBD2 matching 15 bases. The CDR3 length is 16 residues. Germline V gene data show CDR1 as SGHVS and CDR2 as FNYEAQ. V gave up 5 bases and J gave up 6 bases; unmatched junction bases: 8. Here the CDR3 DNA reads TGTGCCAGCAGCAAAGGACTAGCGGGGGGGCTTTCCGAGCAGTACTTC. The encoded protein is CASSKGLAGGLSEQYF.

The chain combines TRBV5-5 with TRBJ1-4; D unresolved. The CDR3 spans 15 residues. V was clipped by 3 bases and J by 5 bases, with 14 bases between them. From germline, CDR1 is SGHKS and CDR2 YYEKEE (reference sequence). The CDR3 DNA is TGTGCCAGCAGCTCCGTACCATACGCGAATGAAAAACTGTTTTTT. Amino acid sequence: CASSSVPYANEKLFF. Supplemented by reference TRBV5-5 and TRBJ1-4, the full variable domain reads DAGVTQSPTHLIKTRGQQVTLRCSPISGHKSVSWYQQVLGQGPQFIFQYYEKEERGRGNFPDRFSARQFPNYSSELNVNALLLGDSALYLCASSSVPYANEKLFFGSGTQLSVL.

This chain links TRBV19 with TRBJ2-4; no definite D call. Germline CDR1 reads LNHDA; CDR2 reads SQIVND (reference sequence). The CDR3 loop spans 17 amino acids. V gave up 1 base and J gave up 2 bases, with 15 bases separating them. The CDR3 is CASSIGIGNESKNIQYF. In DNA form, the CDR3 reads TGTGCCAGTAGTATAGGTATCGGAAATGAATCCAAAAACATTCAGTACTTC.

This clonotype was seen a few times. This chain connects TRBV20-1 to TRBJ2-7, with a possible D match to TRBD1 (6 bases). The germline CDR1 and CDR2 sequences are DFQATT and SNEGSKA (reference sequence). Trimming stripped 5 bases from V and 2 bases from J, with 10 bases between. This CDR3 contains 12 residues. The CDR3 bases are TGCAGTGCTCGGGGACAAACCTACGAGCAGTACTTC. Amino acids: CSARGQTYEQYF.

The rearrangement links TRBV27 to TRBJ2-1, with a possible D match to TRBD1 (5 bases). This CDR3 has 15 amino acids. Deletions cut 7 bases from V and 0 bases from J, with 13 bases between. The germline V gene has CDR1 MNHEY and CDR2 SMNVEV (reference sequence). The CDR3 protein is CASTQGANSYNEQFF. The CDR3 region has the DNA TGTGCCAGCACCCAAGGGGCGAACTCCTACAATGAGCAGTTCTTC.

This clonotype came up a few times. The CDR3 sequence: CASGLVLGGRINYGYTF. CDR3 nucleotide sequence: TGTGCTAGTGGTTTGGTACTAGGGGGCAGGATTAACTATGGCTACACCTTC. V usage is TRBV12-5 and J usage is TRBJ1-2, with 7 nucleotides matching TRBD1. Germline assignment: CDR1 LGHNT and CDR2 FRNRAP. The J segment lost 1 base and the V segment lost 0 bases, leaving 8 bases of the junction unmatched. The CDR3 loop spans 17 amino acids.

This CDR3 is CASSTQTGSQMNTEAFF. Written as DNA, the CDR3 is TGCGCCAGCAGCACTCAAACAGGGTCCCAAATGAACACTGAAGCTTTCTTT. The chain uses TRBV4-1 and TRBJ1-1; weak D call: TRBD1 (6 bases). The germline V gene encodes CDR1 MGHRA and CDR2 YSYEKL. The ends were cut back, 5 bases at V and 0 bases at J, with 19 bases in the middle. CDR3 length: 17 amino acids.

This clonotype was found a few times. This chain joins TRBV14 and TRBJ1-1; D is unclear. V gave up 1 base and J gave up 1 base, with 10 bases separating them. CDR3 length: 15 amino acids. Germline-derived CDR1 and CDR2 are SGHDN and FVKESK. The CDR3 bases are TGTGCCAGCAGCCAAGCTTCGTGGAGGAACACTGAAGCTTTCTTT. Its protein product is CASSQASWRNTEAFF. The full variable domain, completed using reference TRBV14 and TRBJ1-1, is EAGVTQFPSHSVIEKGQTVTLRCDPISGHDNLYWYRRVMGKEIKFLLHFVKESKQDESGMPNNRFLAERTGGTYSTLKVQPAELEDSGVYFCASSQASWRNTEAFFGQGTRLTVV.

V usage is TRBV5-6 and J usage is TRBJ2-7; 8 bases map to TRBD1. CDR3 length: 15 amino acids. CDR1 is SGHDT, CDR2 YYEEEE, per germline. J was trimmed by 2 bases and V by 4 bases; bases with no gene match: 8. The CDR3 DNA is TGTGCCAGCAGCCCGGACAGGGCGGGGCCCTACGAGCAGTACTTC. This codes for CASSPDRAGPYEQYF.